This TCR beta chain was recovered during a study of blood T cell repertoires in COVID-19. In the study overall: Sites in the United States, Italy and Spain provided acute and convalescent COVID-19 samples.

CDR3 length equals 16 residues. With 4 bases clipped from V and 6 bases from J, the junction kept 12 bases outside the gene matches. Per the germline V gene, CDR1 is LGHNA and CDR2 is YNFKEQ. Clones were sequenced by immunoSEQ multiplex PCR, and TCRdb holds only the in-frame ones, with some missing. The top ten hold over 9% of the sample, which has tens of thousands of clones, more than 80% seen once. The chain carries TRBV4-2 and TRBJ1-5, with 7 bases fitting TRBD1. This receptor was identified in a woman aged 70 to 79 with acute or convalescent COVID-19. Material for sequencing was peripheral blood. The CDR3 DNA is TGTGCCAGCAGCCGCACCCTACAGGGGTTCGGTCAGCCCCAGCATTTT. This codes for CASSRTLQGFGQPQHF.